The TCR beta chain described here comes from a study of radiation and T cells in renal cell carcinoma. Across the whole study: Nephrectomy followed 15 Gy stereotactic body radiation by 4 weeks.

Germline V gives CDR1 SGHRS, CDR2 YFSETQ. Between the trimmed V and J ends, which lost 0 bases and 0 bases, there was a span of 5 bases. CDR3 length: 14 amino acids. Comments on this clone: The antigen remains undetermined. This CDR3 is also generated by other DNA sequences in the sample.

General study points: Without pretreatment biopsies, baseline tumor clonotype presence was undetermined. In blood, top tumor clones expanded by 2 weeks, shrinking by 4.

Method: immunoSEQ multiplex PCR; TCRdb's copy keeps in-frame clones and lacks some. The sample lists over 120,000 clones; more than 70% were seen once. Time point: baseline pretreatment blood. Described treatment: 15 Gy SBRT to primary tumor, nephrectomy 4 weeks later. The tumor was a clear cell renal cell carcinoma. The sequence was obtained from a woman between 45 and 65 years old with renal cell carcinoma. The sequences come from blood, collected from a patient whose treatment included radiotherapy and nephrectomy. The chain couples TRBV5-1 to TRBJ2-3; the D is unclear. CDR3 sequence (DNA): TGCGCCAGCAGCTTGGCGGTCAGCACAGATACGCAGTATTTT. This gives the protein CASSLAVSTDTQYF.